The TCR beta chain under discussion was sequenced for a study of metastatic and nonmetastatic thyroid tumors. Study as a whole: Comparative analysis of repertoires was undertaken across blood and tumor or nodule tissue obtained from malignant and benign thyroid patients.

The CDR3 is 15 residues long. V gave up 10 bases and J gave up 7 bases, with 22 bases separating them. Germline CDR1 reads ENHRY; CDR2 reads SYGVKD. Thyroid surgery was preceded by no treatment in any patient. This clone was counted only a few times. With MiXCR, TCRdb called clones anew from the PCR reads. The sample contains some 2,000 clones, roughly a quarter of which appear only once. This receptor was obtained from a male donor with papillary thyroid cancer or a benign thyroid nodule (not recorded which). Some clones in this sample may be carry-over from other donors' samples. The chain uses TRBV10-3 and TRBJ2-2; D unclear. The sequencing input was adjacent normal tissue. The CDR3 DNA sequence: TGTGCCAGCAGCCCTCCCCGCGGCGCTGGCGGGGAGCTGTTTTTT. This sequence encodes CASSPPRGAGGELFF.